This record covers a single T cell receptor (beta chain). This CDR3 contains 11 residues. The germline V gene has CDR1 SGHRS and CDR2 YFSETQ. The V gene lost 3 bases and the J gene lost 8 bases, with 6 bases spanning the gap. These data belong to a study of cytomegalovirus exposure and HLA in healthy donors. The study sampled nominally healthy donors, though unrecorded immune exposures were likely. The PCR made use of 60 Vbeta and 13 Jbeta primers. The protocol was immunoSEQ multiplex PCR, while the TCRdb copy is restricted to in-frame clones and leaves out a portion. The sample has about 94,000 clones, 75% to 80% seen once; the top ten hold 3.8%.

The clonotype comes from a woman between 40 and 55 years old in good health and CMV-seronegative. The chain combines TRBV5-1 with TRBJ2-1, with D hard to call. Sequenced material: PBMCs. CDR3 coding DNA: TGCGCCAGCAGCTCGGAGCATGAGCAGTTCTTC. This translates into CASSSEHEQFF.